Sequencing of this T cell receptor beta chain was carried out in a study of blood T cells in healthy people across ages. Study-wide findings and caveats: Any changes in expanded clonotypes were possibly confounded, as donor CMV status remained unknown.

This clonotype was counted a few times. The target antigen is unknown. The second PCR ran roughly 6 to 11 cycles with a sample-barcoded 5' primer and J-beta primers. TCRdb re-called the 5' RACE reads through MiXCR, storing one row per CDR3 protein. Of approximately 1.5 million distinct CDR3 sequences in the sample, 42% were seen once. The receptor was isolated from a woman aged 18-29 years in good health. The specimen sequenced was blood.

This CDR3 is CASSGRSGPHNEQFF. The CDR3 bases are TGTGCCAGCAGCGGACGGAGCGGACCCCACAATGAGCAGTTCTTC. The V gene is TRBV7-9, the J gene TRBJ2-1; TRBD2 is a possible D gene (5 bases). Germline assignment: CDR1 SEHNR and CDR2 FQNEAQ (reference sequence). The V end was cut by 5 bases, the J end by 5 bases, with 16 bases between. The CDR3 runs to 15 residues.